This TCR beta chain emerged from a study of T cell repertoires in cytomegalovirus infection. Study information: Public TCR beta signatures marked donors with CMV infection and the matching HLA.

TCRdb passed the reads through MiXCR, listing each CDR3 protein once. Of approximately 910,000 distinct CDR3 sequences listed, about a third are singletons. CDR1 and CDR2 (germline): LGHDT, YNNKEL (reference sequence). V shed 2 bases and J 6 bases; nucleotides not matched to a gene: 6. The CDR3 is made up of 15 amino acids. The table lists this clonotype with a count of one. Antigen specificity is unknown. The receptor comes from a human donor in good health (CMV status not recorded). Some clones in this sample may be carry-over from other donors' samples. The rearrangement uses TRBV3-1 and TRBJ1-5, with 8 bases aligning to TRBD1. This sample comprised cultured CD8+ T cells from PBMCs, obtained from culture after CMV antigen stimulation. The CDR3: CASSQSDREGQPQHF. In nucleotides, the CDR3 is TGTGCCAGCAGCCAATCGGACAGGGAAGGTCAGCCCCAGCATTTT. Full variable domain (missing parts from reference TRBV3-1 and TRBJ1-5): DTAVSQTPKYLVTQMGNDKSIKCEQNLGHDTMYWYKQDSKKFLKIMFSYNNKELIINETVPNRFSPKSPDKAHLNLHINSLELGDSAVYFCASSQSDREGQPQHFGDGTRLSIL.